The rows below give T cell receptor beta chains drawn from one sample of a study of spatial heterogeneity in lung cancer. TCRdb independently ran MiXCR on the 5' RACE reads; one entry per CDR3 protein. The sample includes about 75,000 distinct CDR3 sequences, about an eighth seen only once; the top ten take roughly 6.7%. The material sequenced was PBMCs, taken at surgery. Receptors originate from a male donor with early-stage non-small cell lung cancer. Each CDR3 is given with its conserved first and last residue. A D gene is named only where the DNA matches it firmly. Not every row has a clone size; where given, it reads once, few, many or a size class.

j_gene: TRBJ2-7; d_gene: -; v_gene: TRBV5-6; abundance: -; len: 14; CDR3nt: TGTGCCAGCAGCCCCGGGACGGGGAGTAGGGAGCAGTACTTC; CDR3aa: CASSPGTGSREQYF
j_gene: TRBJ2-5; d_gene: TRBD2; v_gene: TRBV29-1; abundance: -; len: 14; CDR3nt: TGCAGCATAACTGGCCCGGGGGGGCAAGAGACCCAGTACTTC; CDR3aa: CSITGPGGQETQYF
j_gene: TRBJ2-7; d_gene: -; v_gene: TRBV12-5; abundance: many; len: 13; CDR3nt: TGTGCTAGTGGTTTGAGCCACGGCGACGAGCAGTACTTC; CDR3aa: CASGLSHGDEQYF
j_gene: TRBJ2-7; d_gene: -; v_gene: TRBV7-7; abundance: -; len: 15; CDR3nt: TGTGCCAGCAGCCCAGGCCGCGCGTCAGCCTACGAGCAGTACTTC; CDR3aa: CASSPGRASAYEQYF
j_gene: TRBJ1-2; d_gene: TRBD1; v_gene: TRBV29-1; abundance: few; len: 14; CDR3nt: TGCAGCGTGAATGGACAGGGACTGAACTATGGCTACACCTTC; CDR3aa: CSVNGQGLNYGYTF
j_gene: TRBJ2-7; d_gene: -; v_gene: TRBV5-1; abundance: many; len: 16; CDR3nt: TGCGCCAGCAGCTTGTCATGGGACCCGGGGGCCTACGAGCAGTACTTC; CDR3aa: CASSLSWDPGAYEQYF
j_gene: TRBJ1-2; d_gene: -; v_gene: TRBV11-1; abundance: many; len: 15; CDR3nt: TGTGCCAGCAGCCCCGGGGGTTCGGGGTTCTATGGCTACACCTTC; CDR3aa: CASSPGGSGFYGYTF
j_gene: TRBJ2-2; d_gene: -; v_gene: TRBV4-3; abundance: -; len: 14; CDR3nt: TGCGCCAGCAGCCAAATGTGGAACACCGGGGAGCTGTTTTTT; CDR3aa: CASSQMWNTGELFF
j_gene: TRBJ2-3; d_gene: -; v_gene: TRBV7-6; abundance: -; len: 14; CDR3nt: TGTGCCAGCAGCTTAGAGTTCGGGCAGCCCCCGCAGTATTTT; CDR3aa: CASSLEFGQPPQYF
j_gene: TRBJ1-1; d_gene: -; v_gene: TRBV5-6; abundance: many; len: 13; CDR3nt: TGTGCCAGCAGCTTGGTTATGAACACTGAAGCTTTCTTT; CDR3aa: CASSLVMNTEAFF
j_gene: TRBJ2-7; d_gene: TRBD1; v_gene: TRBV10-3; abundance: many; len: 13; CDR3nt: TGTGCCACCAGGGGGCTGGGAGCCTACGAGCAGTACTTC; CDR3aa: CATRGLGAYEQYF
j_gene: TRBJ2-1; d_gene: -; v_gene: TRBV13; abundance: few; len: 14; CDR3nt: TGTGCCAGCAGCTTTACCCCTGGGGGTAATGAGCAGTTCTTC; CDR3aa: CASSFTPGGNEQFF
j_gene: TRBJ2-1; d_gene: -; v_gene: TRBV6-6; abundance: few; len: 13; CDR3nt: TGTGCCAGCTATGGACGGGAGTACAATGAGCAGTTCTTC; CDR3aa: CASYGREYNEQFF
j_gene: TRBJ2-6; d_gene: -; v_gene: TRBV19; abundance: -; len: 15; CDR3nt: TGTGCCAGTAGCGATCCGCCCTCTGGGGCCAACGTCCTGACTTTC; CDR3aa: CASSDPPSGANVLTF
j_gene: TRBJ2-3; d_gene: -; v_gene: TRBV24-1; abundance: -; len: 14; CDR3nt: TGTGCCACCAGTGAGGGGGGCCTCACAGATACGCAGTATTTT; CDR3aa: CATSEGGLTDTQYF
j_gene: TRBJ1-5; d_gene: -; v_gene: TRBV6-2/TRBV6-3; abundance: many; len: 13; CDR3nt: TGTGCCAGCAGTTACGGGGGGGCTCAGCCCCAGCATTTT; CDR3aa: CASSYGGAQPQHF
j_gene: TRBJ2-7; d_gene: TRBD2; v_gene: TRBV5-1; abundance: many; len: 14; CDR3nt: TGCGCCAGCCAAGCGGGAGGGAGCTCCTACGAGCAGTACTTC; CDR3aa: CASQAGGSSYEQYF
j_gene: TRBJ2-5; d_gene: -; v_gene: TRBV7-2; abundance: few; len: 14; CDR3nt: TGTGCCAGCAGCCCCAGACAGGTTCAAGAGACCCAGTACTTC; CDR3aa: CASSPRQVQETQYF
j_gene: TRBJ2-1; d_gene: TRBD2; v_gene: TRBV15; abundance: many; len: 15; CDR3nt: TGTGCCACCAATGTCCCGGGAGGGCCCCACAATGAGCAGTTCTTC; CDR3aa: CATNVPGGPHNEQFF
j_gene: TRBJ2-7; d_gene: -; v_gene: TRBV4-2; abundance: many; len: 15; CDR3nt: TGTGCCAGCAGCCAAGAGGGATCCAGCTCCTACGAGCAGTACTTC; CDR3aa: CASSQEGSSSYEQYF
j_gene: TRBJ1-2; d_gene: -; v_gene: TRBV4-3; abundance: once; len: 14; CDR3nt: TGCGCCAGCAGCCAAGAGCTGGGGGTGCGCGGCTACACCTTC; CDR3aa: CASSQELGVRGYTF
j_gene: TRBJ1-1; d_gene: -; v_gene: TRBV20-1; abundance: -; len: 15; CDR3nt: TGCAGTGCTAGAGGGACACTCATTGGGGACACTGAAGCTTTCTTT; CDR3aa: CSARGTLIGDTEAFF
j_gene: TRBJ1-5; d_gene: -; v_gene: TRBV27; abundance: -; len: 15; CDR3nt: TGTGCCAGCAGTTTATCATCGGGATATGTTCAGCCCCAGCATTTT; CDR3aa: CASSLSSGYVQPQHF
j_gene: TRBJ2-5; d_gene: -; v_gene: TRBV5-1; abundance: -; len: 24; CDR3nt: -; CDR3aa: CASSLDSALYLCASSRRLRETQYF
j_gene: TRBJ2-3; d_gene: -; v_gene: TRBV12-5; abundance: many; len: 17; CDR3nt: TGTGCTAGTGGTACTTTCGTGGCGCGGTCCGGAGGAGGAGCGCAGTATTTT; CDR3aa: CASGTFVARSGGGAQYF
j_gene: TRBJ2-2; d_gene: TRBD1; v_gene: TRBV7-2; abundance: many; len: 14; CDR3nt: TGTGCCAGCCCGGACAGGGCGAACACCGGGGAGCTGTTTTTT; CDR3aa: CASPDRANTGELFF
j_gene: TRBJ1-1; d_gene: -; v_gene: TRBV7-2; abundance: many; len: 13; CDR3nt: TGTGCCAGCAAGGAGGACAGGAACACTGAAGCTTTCTTT; CDR3aa: CASKEDRNTEAFF
j_gene: TRBJ2-2; d_gene: -; v_gene: TRBV2; abundance: many; len: 16; CDR3nt: TGTGCCAGCAGACCCCCGGACCGCCGTTGGGCCGGGGAGCTGTTTTTT; CDR3aa: CASRPPDRRWAGELFF
j_gene: TRBJ2-7; d_gene: -; v_gene: TRBV6-2/TRBV6-3; abundance: many; len: 15; CDR3nt: TGTGCCAGCAGTTCCCCCCGGGTTGGGACTTACGAGCAGTACTTC; CDR3aa: CASSSPRVGTYEQYF